This T cell receptor (beta chain) was sequenced during a study of blood T cell repertoires in COVID-19 (dated by TCRdb to 2019 to 2021). Turning to the overall study: Samples from collaborators originated in the United States, Italy and Spain and spanned both the acute and convalescent phases of COVID-19. The prospective study material was composed of cDNA or gDNA derived from T cells, B-cell-depleted T cells, or PBMCs. The dataset comprised deeply sampled blood TCRbeta repertoires from subjects exposed to, actively infected with, or recovered from COVID-19. The repertoires were released in a freely available public database intended as a resource for research on the immune response to SARS-CoV-2. The samples were drawn from two sources: the first 160 participants of the ongoing ImmuneRACE study, and approximately 1,300 subjects contributed by 6 global collaborators. Nearly every sample came with metadata listing a de-identified subject ID, COVID-19 status, age in years and sex. HLA class I and class II types, where available, came from metadata supplied by the sample provider rather than from assay-based typing.

The CDR3 starts with the cysteine, ends with the phenylalanine, and has 16 residues. CDR3 DNA only is kept here, 48 bases in frame from base 1. V is trimmed back by 4 bases and J by 4 bases, and the junction contains 13 bases that no gene match accounts for. Based on the germline V gene, the CDR1 and CDR2 sequences are SGHRS and YFSETQ. The immunoSEQ Assay, a bias-controlled multiplex PCR, was used to amplify TCRbeta CDR3 regions from genomic DNA. The source study handled its data this way. Within the assay, amplification of reference gene primers was used to estimate how many nucleated cells each sample contained. Sequence reads were collapsed and filtered to measure the absolute abundance of every unique TCRbeta CDR3 rearrangement. Productive Simpson clonality was computed per sample as the square root of Simpson's diversity index over productive rearrangements. The clones in this table, taken by TCRdb from immuneACCESS, are in-frame only. Not every clone is retained; where verified, under half of the shortfall comes from an unresolved V gene, and the cause of the rest is unknown. V, J and clone size derive from that table, while D and trimming were established from the DNA sequence. The sample includes about 100,000 clones, with about 80% observed a single time. The ten top clones hold roughly 12% of the sample.

Whole blood was collected in K2EDTA tubes by collaborating institutions according to the institutions' own protocols. Collaborator samples were shipped for TCRbeta analysis as frozen whole blood, isolated PBMCs, or DNA extracted from either sample type. Overall study results and their limits: The amount of clinical and demographic metadata varied by source and participant and was provided uncurated.

Comments on this clone: No cognate antigen has been identified for it. The record has no base qualities; no much larger clone is one base away.

This clonotype was sampled from a woman between 65 and 79 years old with acute or convalescent COVID-19. The sequence is built from TRBV5-1 and TRBJ1-2; 7 of the junction bases match TRBD1. Sequenced input: peripheral blood. CDR3 loop: CASSARKGGEGYGYTF. The nucleotide sequence is given as TGCGCCAGCAGCGCGCGGAAAGGGGGCGAGGGCTATGGCTACACCTTC.